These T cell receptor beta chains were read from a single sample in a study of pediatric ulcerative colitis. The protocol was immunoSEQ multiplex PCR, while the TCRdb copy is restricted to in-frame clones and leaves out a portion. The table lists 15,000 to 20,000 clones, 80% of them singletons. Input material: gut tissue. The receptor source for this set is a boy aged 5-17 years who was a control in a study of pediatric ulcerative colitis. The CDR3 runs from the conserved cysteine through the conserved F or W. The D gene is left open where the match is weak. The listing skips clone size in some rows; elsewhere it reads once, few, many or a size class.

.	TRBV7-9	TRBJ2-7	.	TGTGCCAGCAGCCAACCCCCTAACTACGAGCAGTACTTC	CASSQPPNYEQYF
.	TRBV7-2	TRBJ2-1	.	TGTGCCAGCAGCTTCGAGACGGGACACCGCAAACGGCTCTTC	CASSFETGHRKRLF
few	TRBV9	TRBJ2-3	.	TGTGCCAGCAGCGTAGCGTGGGTTAGCACAGATACGCAGTATTTT	CASSVAWVSTDTQYF
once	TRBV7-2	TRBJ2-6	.	TGTGCCAGCAGCGACAGAGCGGTCTCTGGGGCCAACGTCCTGACTTTC	CASSDRAVSGANVLTF
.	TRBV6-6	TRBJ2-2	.	TGTGCCAGCCAACGGGGCACCGGGGAGCTGTTTTTT	CASQRGTGELFF
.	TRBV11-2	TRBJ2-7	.	TGTGCCAGCAGCTTATCACAGATCTCCTACGAGCAGTACTTC	CASSLSQISYEQYF
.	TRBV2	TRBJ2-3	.	TGTGCCAGCAGTGAAACATCTAGAAGTGTCTATTTT	CASSETSRSVYF
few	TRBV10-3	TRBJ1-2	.	TGTGCCACCGCGATTCCGGACAGCGTAACTATGGGCTACACCTTC	CATAIPDSVTMGYTF
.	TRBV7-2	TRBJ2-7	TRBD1	TGTGCCAGCAGCCCGGGACAGGGGGGCTACTACGAGCAGTACTTC	CASSPGQGGYYEQYF
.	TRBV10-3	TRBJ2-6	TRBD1	TGTGCCATCGGGCAGGGGGCCCCGTCGGCTTTC	CAIGQGAPSAF
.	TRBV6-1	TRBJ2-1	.	TGTGCCAGCACGACCAACCCTATCGACCCGAATGAGCAGTTCTTC	CASTTNPIDPNEQFF
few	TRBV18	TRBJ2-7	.	TGTGCCAGCTCACCACGATCGGACGGAGGCGCCTACGAGCAGTACTTC	CASSPRSDGGAYEQYF
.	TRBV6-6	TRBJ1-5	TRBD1	TGTGCCAGCAGTTACCGGACAGGGGGTGGGTGGCCCCAGCATTTT	CASSYRTGGGWPQHF
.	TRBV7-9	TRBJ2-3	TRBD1	TGTGCCAGCAGCTATGGGACAGGGCCAAGCACAGATACGCAGTATTTT	CASSYGTGPSTDTQYF
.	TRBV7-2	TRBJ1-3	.	TGTGCCAGCAGCTATCTCAGGGTCTCTGGAAACACCATATATTTT	CASSYLRVSGNTIYF
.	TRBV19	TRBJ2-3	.	TGTGCCAGTAGTACTGGGTTGGATACGCAGTATTTT	CASSTGLDTQYF
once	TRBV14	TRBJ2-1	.	TGTGCCAGCAGCCAAGAGACCGGGCGGGACCATGAGCAGTTCTTC	CASSQETGRDHEQFF
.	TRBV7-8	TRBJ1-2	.	TGTGCCAGCAGCTTTCGAGGGGATGGCTACACCTTC	CASSFRGDGYTF
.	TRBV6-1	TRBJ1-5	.	TGTGCCAGCAGGGTAACAGGGAGTAATCAGCCCCAGCATTTT	CASRVTGSNQPQHF
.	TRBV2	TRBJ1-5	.	TGTGCCAGCAGTGTGTCTCGCCAGCCCCAGCATTTT	CASSVSRQPQHF
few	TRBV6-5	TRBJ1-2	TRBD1	TGTGCCAGCAGTTACTCAGGACAGGGGGTATACTATGGCTACACCTTC	CASSYSGQGVYYGYTF
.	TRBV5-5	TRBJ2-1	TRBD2	TGTGCCAGCAGCTTCGCGGGGGGTGACGATGAGCAGTTCTTC	CASSFAGGDDEQFF
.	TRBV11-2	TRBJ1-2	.	TGTGCCAGCCGACTAGTAATGGCGGCATATGGCTACACCTTC	CASRLVMAAYGYTF
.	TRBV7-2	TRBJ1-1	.	TGTGCCTCCAAGTGGGCAGGGGATACTGAAGCTTTCTTT	CASKWAGDTEAFF
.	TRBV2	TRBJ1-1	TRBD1	TGTGCCAGCAGGAGGACAGGGGGAACTGAAGCTTTCTTT	CASRRTGGTEAFF
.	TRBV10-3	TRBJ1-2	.	TGTGCCATCAGTGAGCGGGGGCCCCTCTATGGCTACACCTTC	CAISERGPLYGYTF
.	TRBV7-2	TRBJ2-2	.	TGTGCCAGCAGCTCCCCCCGGACCCCCATGCGAGGCGGGGAGCTGTTTTTT	CASSSPRTPMRGGELFF
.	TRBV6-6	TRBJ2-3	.	TGTGCCAGCAGACGCGACAACACAGATACGCAGTATTTT	CASRRDNTDTQYF
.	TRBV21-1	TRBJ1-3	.	TGTGCCAGCAGCAAATTGCTGAAAAACTCTGGAAACACCATATATTTT	CASSKLLKNSGNTIYF
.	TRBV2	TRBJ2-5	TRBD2	TGTGCCAGCAGGCGGGGGATCGGGGAGACCCAGTACTTC	CASRRGIGETQYF
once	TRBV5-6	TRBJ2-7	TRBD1	TGTGCCAGCAGCCTTCGGGACAGGGGGCGCGAGCAGTACTTC	CASSLRDRGREQYF
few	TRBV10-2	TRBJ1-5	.	TGCGCCAGCAGCAAACAGAATCAGCCCCAGCATTTT	CASSKQNQPQHF